Listed below are T cell receptor beta chains from one sample, sequenced in a study of blood T cell repertoires in COVID-19. Profiled with immunoSEQ multiplex PCR; TCRdb holds only in-frame clones, not every one. This sample has under 300,000 clones, with 91% found just once. The source material was PBMCs or T cells enriched from blood (not recorded which). These receptors originate from a human donor in a cohort exposed to, infected with or recovered from COVID-19 (not recorded which). The donor label of this sample is uncertain. Both conserved end residues are part of each CDR3. Each record gives: V gene, clone size, J gene, D gene, CDR3 length, CDR3 DNA, CDR3 protein. D genes are given only for firm matches. The size of a clone is reported for some rows only, either as once, few or many, or as a class for expanded clones.

>TRBV7-2|-|TRBJ2-6|-|16
TGTGCCAGCAGCCAAGGGGTTAACTCTGGGGCCAACGTCCTGACTTTC
CASSQGVNSGANVLTF
>TRBV12-3/TRBV12-4|-|TRBJ2-7|TRBD1|13
TGTGCCAGCAGTAGACAGGGACCCTACGAGCAGTACTTC
CASSRQGPYEQYF
>TRBV9|-|TRBJ2-1|TRBD2|15
TGTGCCAGCAGCGTCAGCGGGGGGACCAGCAATGAGCAGTTCTTC
CASSVSGGTSNEQFF
>TRBV5-1|-|TRBJ1-1|-|15
TGCGCCAGCAGCTCAAGTCTAGGCGAGGGCACTGAAGCTTTCTTT
CASSSSLGEGTEAFF
>TRBV7-2|-|TRBJ2-1|-|11
TGTGCCAGCACCCTAAGGGGGAAGCAGTTCTTC
CASTLRGKQFF
>TRBV5-1|-|TRBJ2-7|TRBD2|14
TGCGCCAGCAGCTCGCAGCGGGACCGGTACGAGCAGTACTTC
CASSSQRDRYEQYF
>TRBV19|-|TRBJ1-3|-|14
TGTGCCAGTAGTGCCTCCACAGGGGGAAACACCATATATTTT
CASSASTGGNTIYF
>TRBV5-1|once|TRBJ2-5|TRBD1|15
TGCGCCAGCAGCTTGACAGGGGAAGGACAAGAGACCCAGTACTTC
CASSLTGEGQETQYF
>TRBV21-1|once|TRBJ1-2|-|16
TGTGCCAGCAGCCTCGCCTGGCGGGGGACCTTCTATGGCTACACCTTC
CASSLAWRGTFYGYTF
>TRBV5-4|-|TRBJ1-1|-|14
TGTGCCAGCAGCTTGGTAGGGGTAGTCACTGAAGCTTTCTTT
CASSLVGVVTEAFF